This T cell receptor (beta chain) came from a study of blood T cells in healthy people across ages (dated by TCRdb to the mid-2010s). Regarding the complete study: Template switching captured roughly one uniquely barcoded TCR beta cDNA molecule per two T cells in model experiments. The study measured age-related changes in TCR beta repertoire diversity using deep sequencing normalized with unique cDNA molecular identifiers. Four age groups were formed from the donors: young (average approximately 15 years), middle-aged (more than 35), aged (62) and long-lived (around 80). The study analyzed two additional independent replicas of 1 million unique cDNA reads from the same blood draw for two donors, one aged 18 to 29 and one aged 80 or older. Study-wide conclusions, independent of this receptor: As age increased, observed TCR beta diversity per million T cells dropped in a roughly linear way, and a significant reduction was already evident by age approximately 40. Estimates of total diversity from one million sequenced T cells were regarded as lower bounds and underestimates. Because donor CMV infection status was unknown, age-related changes in expanded clonotypes were potentially confounded. Compared with the aged group, the long-lived group had more naive CD4+ T cells, fewer expanded clones and increased TCR diversity, suggesting age selection. Observed TCR beta diversity correlated strongly with the percentage of naive T cells measured by flow cytometry. Conclusive comparison of naive and antigen-experienced compartments was prevented by the profiling of bulk unsorted PBMCs.

The 39 donors, aged 6 to 90 years, were systemically healthy Caucasian individuals from Russia. Each donor gave 8 to 10 milliliters of peripheral blood, drawn into EDTA-treated Vacutainer tubes. Ficoll-Paque density-gradient centrifugation was used to isolate PBMCs, with at least 7 million obtained per sample. Trizol reagent was used to extract total RNA from the PBMCs, yielding at least 6 micrograms per sample. For every donor, flow cytometry on a PBMC aliquot measured the percentage of naive CD45RAhigh/CD27high T cells. Concerning this clonotype itself: Its antigen is still unknown. No per-base quality is available; no much larger clone lies one base away.

The CDR3 sequence holds 16 residues, the cysteine and phenylalanine included. Of the read, only the CDR3 DNA is kept; its 48 bases are in frame from base 1. V is trimmed back by 3 bases and J by 5 bases, and the junction contains 9 bases that no gene match accounts for. CDR1 and CDR2 are drawn from the germline V gene: SGHVS, FQNEAQ. Libraries were constructed by 5' RACE. Instrument used: Illumina HiSeq 2500. A second roughly 6 to 12 cycle PCR used a sample-barcoded 5' primer and a J-beta primer mix. Each TCR beta cDNA molecule received a unique molecular identifier from a template-switch 5' adaptor carrying 12 random nucleotides. Each sample yielded at least 3 million CDR3-containing paired-end reads. First-strand cDNA was synthesized from all RNA with the Mint cDNA synthesis kit, primed by a TRBC-specific oligonucleotide. All cDNA was treated with uracil-DNA glycosylase and then went through a first 18-cycle PCR with the universal primers M1SS and BC2_uni_R. Turning to the authors' computational methods: For normalization, 1 million high-quality reads, each with a distinct molecular identifier, were randomly selected from each sample. Reads with shared molecular identifiers were discarded instead of being binned into consensus sequences. MiTCR, set to a Q25 quality threshold and the strictest error-elimination algorithm, was used for CDR3 identification, clonotype clustering and error correction. A nonparametric unseen species model with Euler transformation was used to estimate lower-bound total TCR beta diversity. Using fastp at Q25 and MiXCR, TCRdb reprocessed the public reads and kept productive beta chains. A single entry per CDR3 protein holds the most common genes and DNA from its merged rows. These V and J calls originate from TCRdb's pipeline instead of the authors' own analysis. The table for this sample lists 800,000 to 1,300,000 distinct CDR3 sequences; roughly 24% of them were counted only once. Around 0.75% of the sample belongs to the ten largest clones.

The same data also went into a second study, on T cells of mothers and their children. The second study, in turn, reports: Nine systemically healthy Caucasian individuals, comprising three mothers and their six children, were included as donors. cDNA synthesis consumed the entire amount of extracted RNA, loaded at about 1.5 ug RNA in each 15 ul reaction. Sample barcodes and 2-4 random nucleotides were added via the M1S primer in the second PCR. Over 9 million TCR beta CDR3 reads came from each mother, compared with a few million reads from each child. In both related and unrelated pairs, thymic selection shapes the output of TCR recombination in a similar way, with inherited differences having only a minor effect. Related mother-child pairs always showed normalized repertoire overlap that was slightly higher than in unrelated mother-child pairs, though the difference was never significant. No persistent microchimeric T cell clones were detected, at a sensitivity of about 100 clones per million clonotypes. The study used deep NGS to compare TCR beta repertoires of mothers and children, seeking features distinguishing related mother-child pairs from unrelated individuals. On average, the children were approximately 11 +/- 4 years old, while the mothers were 40 +/- 4 years old. After adapter ligation with NEBNext reagents, the libraries were sequenced on Illumina HiSeq 2000 with 100+100 nt paired-end reads. To prevent cross-contamination, the mother and child libraries were prepared a month apart and were sequenced in separate runs. For each donor, somewhere between roughly 450,000 and 2,200,000 distinct TCR beta clonotypes were identified. Naive TCR beta clonotypes were estimated from low-frequency clonotypes matched to each donor's FACS-determined naive share, without sorting.

What was sequenced was blood. The sequence links TRBV7-8 to TRBJ1-5; the central 8 bases match TRBD1. The receptor comes from a girl aged 2-10 years in good health. The CDR3 region: CASSFRPDRGHQPQHF. The nucleotides read TGTGCCAGCAGCTTCCGTCCTGACAGGGGACATCAGCCCCAGCATTTT.